This T cell receptor beta chain originates from a study of OX40 agonist ivuxolimab in advanced cancers. In the study overall: The dose-escalation cohort was approximately 80% male, with a mean age of around 60 years, ranging about 23 to 79.

Sequencing used immunoSEQ multiplex PCR; TCRdb keeps in-frame clones, though not all of them. Among more than 60,000 clones listed, approximately 94% were seen once. With regard to this clone: Sequence at one end of the junction differs from germline and may be a read error.

Germline assignment: CDR1 SEHNR and CDR2 FQNEAQ (reference sequence). This CDR3 has 11 residues. V usage is TRBV7-9 and J usage is TRBJ2-1; 9 bases are a match to TRBD2. The sequencing here drew on CD4+ or CD8+ T cells sorted from blood, taken in a trial of the OX40 agonist ivuxolimab. This sequence was found in an adult with an advanced solid tumor such as melanoma, head and neck, liver or kidney cancer. CDR3 loop: CASSLAGRQFF. The CDR3 nucleotides read TGTGCCAGCAGCCTAGCGGGGCGGCAGTTCTTC.